There are a few counts of the clone carrying this T cell receptor beta chain. Its antigen is not identified. The data belong to a study of early T cells in non-severe SARS-CoV-2 infection. Looking at the study overall: Chains stayed unpaired after sequencing of bulk RNA from unsorted whole blood.

V lost 4 bases and J lost 2; bases outside the gene matches: 5. The CDR3 has 14 residues. Germline CDR1 reads SGHDT; CDR2 reads YYEEEE. The study, taken as a whole, reports: Sequences matched to VDJdb favored anti-spike CD8 responses, while private and CD4 specificities were missed.

Attachment of unique molecular identifiers to individual cDNA molecules was performed. TCRdb fed the 5' RACE reads into MiXCR, producing one record per CDR3 protein. The repertoire consists of approximately 70,000 distinct CDR3 sequences, with less than 12% occurring once and the leading ten covering 15%. The gene calls are TRBV5-6 and TRBJ1-1, with 7 nucleotides matching TRBD1. The sample was whole blood, taken at baseline. This TCR came from an adult who was a healthcare worker with PCR-confirmed SARS-CoV-2 infection or an uninfected control (not recorded which). The CDR3 here is CASSLWDRNTEAFF. As DNA, the CDR3 is TGTGCCAGCAGCCTATGGGACAGAAACACTGAAGCTTTCTTT. The whole variable domain, remainder taken from reference TRBV5-6 and TRBJ1-1, is DAGVTQSPTHLIKTRGQQVTLRCSPKSGHDTVSWYQQALGQGPQFIFQYYEEEERQRGNFPDRFSGHQFPNYSSELNVNALLLGDSALYLCASSLWDRNTEAFFGQGTRLTVV.